This T cell receptor beta chain was captured in a study of spatial heterogeneity in lung cancer. Study results and caveats: Expanded intratumoral alpha and beta TCR counts tracked tumor mutation counts.

In the library, each TCR cDNA molecule bore its own unique molecular identifier. Each CDR3 protein is one row after TCRdb ran MiXCR on the 5' RACE reads. The sample includes several thousand distinct CDR3 sequences, around a tenth of them seen just once. About this clonotype: Its antigen is not identified.

The time point was: sample taken at primary tumor resection. There are 15 residues in the CDR3. Deletions cut 7 bases from V and 0 bases from J, with 14 bases between. CDR1 and CDR2 from the germline V gene are MNHEY and SMNVEV (reference sequence). This TCR was recovered from a female donor with early-stage non-small cell lung cancer. Sample: lung tumor tissue, taken at surgery. The chain combines TRBV27 with TRBJ2-3, with D tentatively TRBD2 (6 bases). The CDR3: CASKLAPISTDTQYF. DNA of the CDR3: TGTGCCAGCAAACTAGCCCCGATTAGCACAGATACGCAGTATTTT.